This record concerns one T cell receptor (beta chain) sequence. The V gene lost 6 bases and the J gene lost 4 bases, with 12 bases spanning the gap. Germline loops: CDR1 LNHNV, CDR2 YYDKDF (reference sequence). This CDR3 region has 13 residues. This sample stems from a study of control samples from healthy donors and cancer patients. Data came from immunoSEQ multiplex PCR; TCRdb stores just in-frame clones and leaves some out. The sample yields 95,000 to 150,000 clones, approximately 84% seen once. The chain links TRBV15 to TRBJ1-1, with a tentative D call TRBD1 (5 bases). Material for sequencing was blood. The clonotype originates from a man in his late teens or twenties in good health. The CDR3 DNA reads as TGTGCCACCAGGGGGCTCTTGAGCACTGAAGCTTTCTTT. Its protein product is CATRGLLSTEAFF.